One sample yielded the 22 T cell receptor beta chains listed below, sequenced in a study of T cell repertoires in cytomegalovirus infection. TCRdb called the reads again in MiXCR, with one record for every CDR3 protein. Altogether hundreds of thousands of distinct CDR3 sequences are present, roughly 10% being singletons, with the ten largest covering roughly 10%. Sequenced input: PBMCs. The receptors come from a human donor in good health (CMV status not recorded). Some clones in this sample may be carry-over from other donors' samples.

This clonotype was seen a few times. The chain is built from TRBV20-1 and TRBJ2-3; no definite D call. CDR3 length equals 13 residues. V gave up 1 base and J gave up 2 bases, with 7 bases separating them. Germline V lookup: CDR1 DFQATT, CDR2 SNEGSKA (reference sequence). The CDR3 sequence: CSARGGITDTQYF. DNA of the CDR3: TGCAGTGCTAGAGGGGGTATCACAGATACGCAGTATTTT.

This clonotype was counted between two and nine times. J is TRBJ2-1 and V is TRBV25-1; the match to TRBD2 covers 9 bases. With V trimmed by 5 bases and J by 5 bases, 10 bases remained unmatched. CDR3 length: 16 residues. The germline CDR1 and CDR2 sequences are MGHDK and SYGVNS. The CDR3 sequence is CASSKSGRFVNNEQFF. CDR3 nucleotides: TGTGCCAGCAGTAAAAGCGGGAGGTTCGTGAACAATGAGCAGTTCTTC.

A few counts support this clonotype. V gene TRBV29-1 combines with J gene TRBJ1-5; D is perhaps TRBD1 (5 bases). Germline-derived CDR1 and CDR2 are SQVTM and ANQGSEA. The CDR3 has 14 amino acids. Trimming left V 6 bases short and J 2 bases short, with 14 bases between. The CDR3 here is CSVAEGTGNQPQHF. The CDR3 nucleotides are TGCAGCGTCGCGGAGGGGACGGGCAATCAGCCCCAGCATTTT.

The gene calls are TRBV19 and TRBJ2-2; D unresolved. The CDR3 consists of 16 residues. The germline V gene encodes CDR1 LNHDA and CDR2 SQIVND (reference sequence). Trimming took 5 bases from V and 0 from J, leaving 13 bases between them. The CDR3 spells CASSFSGLANTGELFF. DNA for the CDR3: TGTGCCAGTAGTTTTTCGGGTCTCGCGAACACCGGGGAGCTGTTTTTT. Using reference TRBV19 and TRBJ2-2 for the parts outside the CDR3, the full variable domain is DGGITQSPKYLFRKEGQNVTLSCEQNLNHDAMYWYRQDPGQGLRLIYYSQIVNDFQKGDIAEGYSVSREKKESFPLTVTSAQKNPTAFYLCASSFSGLANTGELFFGEGSRLTVL.

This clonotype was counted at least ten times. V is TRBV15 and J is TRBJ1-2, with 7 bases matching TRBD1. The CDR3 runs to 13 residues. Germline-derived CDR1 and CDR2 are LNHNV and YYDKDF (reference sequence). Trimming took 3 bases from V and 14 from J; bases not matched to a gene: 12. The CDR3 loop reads CATSSNEGGHPTF. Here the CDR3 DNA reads TGTGCCACCAGCAGCAATGAAGGGGGCCACCCGACCTTC.

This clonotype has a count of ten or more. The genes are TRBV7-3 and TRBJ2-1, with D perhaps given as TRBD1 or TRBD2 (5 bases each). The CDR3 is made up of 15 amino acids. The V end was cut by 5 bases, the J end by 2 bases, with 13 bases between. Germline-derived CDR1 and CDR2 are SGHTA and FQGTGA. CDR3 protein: CASSPGRGPYNEQFF. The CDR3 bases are TGTGCCAGCAGCCCGGGACGGGGACCCTACAATGAGCAGTTCTTC.

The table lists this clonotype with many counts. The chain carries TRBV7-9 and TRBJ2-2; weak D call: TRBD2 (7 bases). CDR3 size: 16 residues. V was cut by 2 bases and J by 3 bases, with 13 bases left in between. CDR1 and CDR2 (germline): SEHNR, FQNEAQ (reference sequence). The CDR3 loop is CASSLFAGADTGELFF. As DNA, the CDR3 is TGTGCCAGCAGCTTATTCGCGGGGGCCGACACCGGGGAGCTGTTTTTT.

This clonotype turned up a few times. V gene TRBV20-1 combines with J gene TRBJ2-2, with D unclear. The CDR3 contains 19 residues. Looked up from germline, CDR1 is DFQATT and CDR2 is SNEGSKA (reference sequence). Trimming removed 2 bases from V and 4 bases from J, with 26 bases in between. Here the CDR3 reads CSARPTLGRGPRGTGELFF. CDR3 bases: TGCAGTGCTAGACCGACATTAGGCAGAGGTCCCCGAGGCACCGGGGAGCTGTTTTTT.

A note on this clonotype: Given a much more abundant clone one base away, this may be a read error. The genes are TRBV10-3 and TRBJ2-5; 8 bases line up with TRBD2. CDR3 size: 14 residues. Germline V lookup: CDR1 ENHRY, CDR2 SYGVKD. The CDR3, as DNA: TGTGCCATCAGTGAGGAGGGACTAGAAGAGAACCAGTACTTC. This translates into CAISEEGLEENQYF.

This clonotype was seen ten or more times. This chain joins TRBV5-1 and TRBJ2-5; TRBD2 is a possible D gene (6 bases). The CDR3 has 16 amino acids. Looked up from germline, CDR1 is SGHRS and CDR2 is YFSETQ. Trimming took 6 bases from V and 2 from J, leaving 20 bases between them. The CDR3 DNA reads TGCGCCAGCAAATGGCTAGGCGGGACTTTACAAGAGACCCAGTACTTC. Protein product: CASKWLGGTLQETQYF.

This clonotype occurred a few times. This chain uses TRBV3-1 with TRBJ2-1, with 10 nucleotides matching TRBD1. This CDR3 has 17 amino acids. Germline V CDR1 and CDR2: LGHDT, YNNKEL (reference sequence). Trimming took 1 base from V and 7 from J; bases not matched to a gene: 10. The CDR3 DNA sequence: TGTGCCAGCAGCCAAGGGTCTCGGGGACAGGGGACGAATGAGCAGTTCTTC. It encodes CASSQGSRGQGTNEQFF.

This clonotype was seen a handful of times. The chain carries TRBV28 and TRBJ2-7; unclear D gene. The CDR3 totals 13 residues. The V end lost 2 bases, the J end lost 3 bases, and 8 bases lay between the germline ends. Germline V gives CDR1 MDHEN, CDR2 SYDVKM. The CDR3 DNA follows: TGTGCCAGCAGTTTAGACCAGATCTACGAGCAGTACTTC. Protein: CASSLDQIYEQYF.

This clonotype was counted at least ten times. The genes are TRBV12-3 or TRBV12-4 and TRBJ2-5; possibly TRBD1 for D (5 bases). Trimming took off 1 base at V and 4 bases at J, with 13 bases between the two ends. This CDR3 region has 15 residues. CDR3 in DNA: TGTGCCAGCAGTTTAGGCCAGGGAATGAGAGAGACCCAGTACTTC. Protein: CASSLGQGMRETQYF.

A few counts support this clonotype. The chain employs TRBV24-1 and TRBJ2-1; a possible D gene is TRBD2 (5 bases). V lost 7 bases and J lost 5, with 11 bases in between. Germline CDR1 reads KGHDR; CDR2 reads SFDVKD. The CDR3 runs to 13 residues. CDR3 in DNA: TGTGCCACCAGCCGACCGGGAAACAATGAGCAGTTCTTC. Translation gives CATSRPGNNEQFF.

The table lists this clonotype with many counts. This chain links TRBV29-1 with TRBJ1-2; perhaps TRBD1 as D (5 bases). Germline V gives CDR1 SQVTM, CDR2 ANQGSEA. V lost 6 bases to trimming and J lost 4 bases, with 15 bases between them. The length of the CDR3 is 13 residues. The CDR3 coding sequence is TGCAGCGTCCAAGACAGTCTCCTCTATGGCTACACCTTC. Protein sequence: CSVQDSLLYGYTF.

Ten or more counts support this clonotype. CDR3 residues: CSARSWGRDRGENEQFF. The CDR3 nucleotides are TGCAGTGCTAGATCCTGGGGCCGGGACAGGGGAGAGAATGAGCAGTTCTTC. This chain links TRBV20-1 with TRBJ2-1; 10 nucleotides align to TRBD1. Trimming at V came to 2 bases and at J to 7 bases, leaving 14 bases not matched to a gene. Germline V gene sequence: CDR1 DFQATT, CDR2 SNEGSKA (reference sequence). This CDR3 has 17 residues.

CDR3 nucleotide sequence: TGCAGTGCTAGAAACCGGTCCCGGAGCGGCAATGAGCAGTTCTTC. Protein: CSARNRSRSGNEQFF. V and J are TRBV20-1 and TRBJ2-1; D perhaps matches TRBD2 (5 bases). Germline lookup yields CDR1 DFQATT and CDR2 SNEGSKA (reference sequence). This CDR3 has 15 residues. The germline V and J ends were trimmed by 2 bases and 6 bases, with 17 bases remaining between them.

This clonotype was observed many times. CDR3 in DNA: TGTGCCAGCAGCTTATCAGGGGGCAGGAACACTGAAGCTTTCTTT. Amino acids: CASSLSGGRNTEAFF. The chain couples TRBV7-6 to TRBJ1-1; TRBD1 agrees at 8 bases. Germline V CDR1 and CDR2: SGHVS, FNYEAQ. V shed 2 bases and J 1 base; nucleotides not matched to a gene: 3. The CDR3 loop spans 15 amino acids. Combining the CDR3 with reference TRBV7-6 and TRBJ1-1 gives the whole variable domain GAGVSQSPRYKVTKRGQDVALRCDPISGHVSLYWYRQALGQGPEFLTYFNYEAQQDKSGLPNDRFSAERPEGSISTLTIQRTEQRDSAMYRCASSLSGGRNTEAFFGQGTRLTVV.

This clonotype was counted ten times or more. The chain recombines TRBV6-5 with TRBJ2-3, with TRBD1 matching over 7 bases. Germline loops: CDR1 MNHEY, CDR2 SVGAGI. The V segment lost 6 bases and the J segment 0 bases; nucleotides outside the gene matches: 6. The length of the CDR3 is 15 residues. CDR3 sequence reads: CASRTGTDSTDTQYF. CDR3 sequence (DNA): TGTGCCAGCAGGACCGGGACAGATAGCACAGATACGCAGTATTTT.

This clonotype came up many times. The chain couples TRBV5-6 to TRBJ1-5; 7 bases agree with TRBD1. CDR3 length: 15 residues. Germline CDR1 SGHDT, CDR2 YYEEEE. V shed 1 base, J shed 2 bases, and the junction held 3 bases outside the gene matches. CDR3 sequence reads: CASSLRQGRNQPQHF. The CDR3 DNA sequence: TGTGCCAGCAGCTTGCGACAGGGCCGCAATCAGCCCCAGCATTTT. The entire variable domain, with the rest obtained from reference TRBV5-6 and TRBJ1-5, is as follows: DAGVTQSPTHLIKTRGQQVTLRCSPKSGHDTVSWYQQALGQGPQFIFQYYEEEERQRGNFPDRFSGHQFPNYSSELNVNALLLGDSALYLCASSLRQGRNQPQHFGDGTRLSIL.

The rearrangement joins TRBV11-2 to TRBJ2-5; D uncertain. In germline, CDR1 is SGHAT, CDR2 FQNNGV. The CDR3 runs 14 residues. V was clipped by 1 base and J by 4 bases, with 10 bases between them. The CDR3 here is CASSLANTRETQYF. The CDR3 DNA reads TGTGCCAGCAGCTTAGCAAACACAAGAGAGACCCAGTACTTC.

CDR3 nucleotide sequence: TGTGCCAGCGATCCCCGGAACACTGAAGCTTTCTTT. This sequence encodes CASDPRNTEAFF. The J gene is TRBJ1-1, the V gene TRBV6-6; D is ambiguous. Germline V gives CDR1 MNHNY, CDR2 SVGAGI (reference sequence). The CDR3 totals 12 residues. The V gene lost 8 bases and the J gene lost 1 base, with 8 bases spanning the gap.